This T cell receptor beta chain comes out of a study of blood T cell repertoires in COVID-19. Study details: From the United States, Italy and Spain came samples of acute and convalescent COVID-19. The cDNA or gDNA used as material had been derived from T cells, B-cell-depleted T cells, or PBMCs.

Clones were sequenced by immunoSEQ multiplex PCR, and TCRdb holds only the in-frame ones, with some missing. The data contain fewer than 60,000 clones, around 84% of them singletons. The germline V and J ends were trimmed by 3 bases and 3 bases, with 7 bases remaining between them. The CDR3 is made up of 13 amino acids. The germline V gene has CDR1 SGHTS and CDR2 YDEGEE. The TCR sequence derives from a woman older than 75 with acute or convalescent COVID-19. This chain uses TRBV5-8 with TRBJ1-5, with D hard to call. Sequences were obtained from peripheral blood. Here the CDR3 reads CASSSGDNQPQHF. The DNA for the CDR3 is TGTGCCAGCAGCTCAGGCGACAATCAGCCCCAGCATTTT. Based on the CDR3 plus reference TRBV5-8 and TRBJ1-5, the full variable domain is EAGVTQSPTHLIKTRGQQATLRCSPISGHTSVYWYQQALGLGLQFLLWYDEGEERNRGNFPPRFSGRQFPNYSSELNVNALELEDSALYLCASSSGDNQPQHFGDGTRLSIL.